This TCR beta chain was observed in a study of T cell responses to AZD1222 COVID-19 vaccine. This clone was found once. Its antigen remains unknown. V shed 0 bases and J shed 8 bases, with 13 bases lying between them. CDR3 length: 14 amino acids. CDR1 and CDR2 from the germline V gene are LGHDT and YNNKEL (reference sequence). Study results and limitations: In all cases, repertoires were sampled only after the peak T cell response.

Measured with immunoSEQ multiplex PCR; TCRdb has only the in-frame clones, and not every one. The data contain some 54,000 clones, roughly nine tenths of them singletons. The receptor was isolated from an adult in good health. This sample comprised peripheral blood, obtained on day 0 of AZD1222 vaccination. This chain connects TRBV3-1 (or the pseudogene TRBV3-2) to TRBJ1-2; possible D gene TRBD1, 5 bases. The CDR3, as DNA: TGTGCCAGCAGCCAAGATTGGGACGCCCGGGGCTACACCTTC. This encodes CASSQDWDARGYTF.